One sample yielded the 6 T cell receptor beta chains listed below, sequenced in a study of persistence of HIV-infected CD4 T cells. These receptors lack a known antigen. Sequencing used immunoSEQ version 4 in survey mode. Only in-frame clones appear in the TCRdb table, and some are missing; sequencing was by immunoSEQ multiplex PCR. Of 25,000 to 30,000 clones in the sample, around 80% were seen once. Cells were stimulated with CMV-infected fibroblast lysates at approximately 10 ug/mL. CD40L-negative CD69-negative CD45RO-high memory CD4+ T cells were sorted as populations depleted of antigen-responding cells. The input for sequencing was CD4+ T cells sorted from PBMCs after approximately 20-hour stimulation, taken from a patient who received antiretroviral therapy. The receptors shown here come from an adult man with HIV who was CMV-seropositive.

The gene calls are TRBV6-5 and TRBJ2-2, with D unresolved. CDR1 and CDR2 from the germline V gene are MNHEY and SVGAGI. CDR3 length: 14 residues. Trimming removed 2 bases from V and 7 bases from J, with 11 bases in between. In nucleotides, the CDR3 is TGTGCCAGCAGTTACCCCCACTACAACGGGGAGCTGTTTTTT. It yields the protein CASSYPHYNGELFF.

The chain is built from TRBV9 and TRBJ2-3, with TRBD2 matching 11 bases. CDR1 is SGDLS and CDR2 is YYNGEE in the germline V gene. V gave up 2 bases and J gave up 0 bases; unmatched junction bases: 2. CDR3 length: 16 amino acids. CDR3 coding DNA: TGTGCCAGCAGCGTGCGACTAGCGGGGAGCACAGATACGCAGTATTTT. It codes for CASSVRLAGSTDTQYF.

The V gene is TRBV24-1, the J gene TRBJ2-3, with 12 bases identical to TRBD1. Per germline, CDR1 KGHDR and CDR2 SFDVKD. Unmatched junction bases numbered 7, after V lost 8 bases and J lost 2 bases. The CDR3 has 16 amino acids. The CDR3 DNA follows: TGTGCCACCAAAAAGGGGACAGGGGGCTCCACAGATACGCAGTATTTT. Residues: CATKKGTGGSTDTQYF.

This clone was found a few times. The V gene is TRBV7-2, the J gene TRBJ1-1, with 8 bases aligning to TRBD1. The germline V gene encodes CDR1 SGHTA and CDR2 FQGNSA. The CDR3 runs to 16 residues. J gave up 1 base and V 4 bases, and 8 bases lay outside the gene matches. This CDR3 is CASSSQPGQENTEAFF. The CDR3 DNA follows: TGTGCCAGCAGCTCTCAACCGGGACAGGAGAACACTGAAGCTTTCTTT.

CDR3 nucleotides: TGTGCCAGCAGGCCACCGGGCGCCTCAAGCTCCTACGAGCAGTACTTC. Translating it yields CASRPPGASSSYEQYF. The rearrangement uses TRBV28 and TRBJ2-7; D ambiguous. The CDR3 runs to 16 residues. Germline V gene sequence: CDR1 MDHEN, CDR2 SYDVKM. The V end was cut by 6 bases, the J end by 0 bases, with 18 bases between.

The chain carries TRBV7-9 and TRBJ2-6; possible D gene TRBD2, 5 bases. There are 14 residues in the CDR3. Germline CDR1 is SEHNR and CDR2 is FQNEAQ (reference sequence). Trimming took off 7 bases at V and 4 bases at J, with 11 bases between the two ends. The CDR3 spells CASNPRGGANVLTF. The CDR3 DNA is TGTGCCAGCAACCCCCGGGGAGGGGCCAACGTCCTGACTTTC.